These 13 T cell receptor beta chains were sequenced from one sample in a study of STAT5B mutations in CD4+ large granular lymphocyte leukemia. Repertoires were generated with immunoSEQ multiplex PCR, while TCRdb's copy carries only in-frame clones and drops some. Among over 20,000 clones, approximately 80% were seen once, and the ten largest hold around 0.33%. Sequences were obtained from CD4+ T cells from blood buffy coats. The source is a human donor in good health.

The rearrangement links TRBV6-1 to TRBJ2-4; no definite D call. This CDR3 comprises 15 residues. Germline-derived CDR1 and CDR2 are MNHNS and SASEGT. V lost 3 bases to trimming and J lost 3 bases, with 12 bases between them. CDR3 coding DNA: TGTGCCAGCAGTGAGGACCTCCGACTCAAAAACATTCAGTACTTC. It translates to CASSEDLRLKNIQYF.

This chain joins TRBV2 and TRBJ2-3, with 7 positions matching TRBD2. Unmatched junction bases numbered 7, after V lost 9 bases and J lost 4 bases. Germline values: CDR1 SNHLY, CDR2 FYNNEI. The CDR3 loop spans 13 amino acids. The CDR3 sequence is CARGGEGADTQYF. In DNA form, the CDR3 reads TGTGCCAGGGGGGGGGAAGGGGCAGATACGCAGTATTTT.

The J gene is TRBJ2-7, the V gene TRBV15, with TRBD2 identical over 14 bases. The CDR3 spans 17 residues. The V gene end was trimmed by 1 base and the J gene end by 6 bases; junction bases not matched to a gene: 8. CDR1 and CDR2 (germline): LNHNV, YYDKDF (reference sequence). The chain's CDR3 is CATSRGGGTSGRSEQYF. CDR3 nucleotides: TGTGCCACCAGCAGAGGAGGGGGGACTAGCGGGAGAAGCGAGCAGTACTTC.

The J gene is TRBJ2-6, the V gene TRBV10-3, with a possible D match to TRBD2 (6 bases). The CDR3 is 16 amino acids. Germline V gene lookup returns CDR1 ENHRY and CDR2 SYGVKD. V was shortened by 6 bases and J by 4 bases, with 16 bases between the two germline ends. Here the CDR3 reads CAIRGGTTAGANVLTF. The CDR3 DNA reads TGTGCCATCAGAGGCGGGACGACCGCCGGGGCCAACGTCCTGACTTTC.

This chain links TRBV11-1 with TRBJ1-3; D unresolved. The V and J ends lost 1 base and 3 bases respectively, with 13 bases between them. This CDR3 contains 16 residues. Germline values: CDR1 SGHAT, CDR2 FQDESV (reference sequence). This CDR3 is CASSLEGSGRGNTIYF. Here the CDR3 DNA reads TGTGCCAGCAGCTTAGAAGGAAGTGGACGTGGAAACACCATATATTTT.

The rearrangement joins TRBV6-5 to TRBJ1-6; D possibly corresponds to TRBD1 (6 bases). Germline V gene data show CDR1 as MNHEY and CDR2 as SVGAGI. V was clipped by 6 bases and J by 7 bases, with 16 bases between them. This CDR3 has 15 residues. The CDR3 here is CASRSATGTNSPLHF. The CDR3 coding sequence is TGTGCCAGCAGGTCTGCTACAGGGACGAATTCACCCCTCCACTTT.

Only one count was recorded for this clone. This rearrangement joins TRBV6-1 to TRBJ1-3; D might be TRBD1 (6 bases). V was clipped by 4 bases and J by 2 bases, with 15 bases between them. The CDR3 totals 16 residues. Germline CDR1 and CDR2: MNHNS and SASEGT. CDR3 sequence (DNA): TGTGCCAGCAGTGGGATACAGGGCTCTGCTGGAAACACCATATATTTT. This gives the protein CASSGIQGSAGNTIYF.

This clone is a singleton in its sample. The rearrangement joins TRBV9 to TRBJ2-7; D is perhaps TRBD2 (6 bases). Germline-derived CDR1 and CDR2 are SGDLS and YYNGEE. The CDR3 totals 13 residues. V lost 5 bases and J lost 6, with 15 bases in between. Here the CDR3 reads CASSEGAGLEQYF. CDR3 in DNA: TGTGCCAGCAGTGAGGGAGCGGGCCTCGAGCAGTACTTC.

The chain links TRBV11-2 to TRBJ1-3, with no clear D. This CDR3 contains 16 residues. Germline values: CDR1 SGHAT, CDR2 FQNNGV. The V gene lost 3 bases and the J gene lost 0 bases, with 12 bases spanning the gap. The CDR3 DNA sequence: TGTGCCAGCAGCTTCTCCAGCGGCACCTCTGGAAACACCATATATTTT. Its translation is CASSFSSGTSGNTIYF.

The V and J genes are TRBV18 and TRBJ1-4; D possibly corresponds to TRBD1 (5 bases). Germline CDR1 reads KGHSH; CDR2 reads LQKENI. The CDR3 length is 14 residues. Trimming removed 6 bases at V and 0 bases at J, with 8 bases between. CDR3 amino acids: CASSQTATNEKLFF. CDR3 coding DNA: TGTGCCAGCTCTCAGACAGCAACTAATGAAAAACTGTTTTTT.

This clone was found a few times. DNA for the CDR3: TGCGCCAGCAGCTTGGTCGGGGGCGCGAGAGGCACCGGGGAGCTGTTTTTT. Translation: CASSLVGGARGTGELFF. This chain connects TRBV5-1 to TRBJ2-2; D tentatively fits TRBD1 or TRBD2 (6 bases each). This CDR3 has 17 amino acids. CDR1 and CDR2 from the germline V gene are SGHRS and YFSETQ. V shed 0 bases and J shed 4 bases, with 16 bases lying between them. Variable domain in full (rest from reference TRBV5-1 and TRBJ2-2): KAGVTQTPRYLIKTRGQQVTLSCSPISGHRSVSWYQQTPGQGLQFLFEYFSETQRNKGNFPGRFSGRQFSNSRSEMNVSTLELGDSALYLCASSLVGGARGTGELFFGEGSRLTVL.

The gene calls are TRBV7-8 and TRBJ1-5; possibly TRBD1 for D (5 bases). Trimming left V 5 bases short and J 0 bases short, with 26 bases between. There are 20 residues in the CDR3. The germline CDR1 and CDR2 sequences are SGHVS and FQNEAQ. The CDR3 spells CASSGKGSQGTTYSNQPQHF. The CDR3, as DNA: TGTGCCAGCAGCGGAAAAGGATCGCAGGGCACCACTTATAGCAATCAGCCCCAGCATTTT.

The chain employs TRBV5-1 and TRBJ1-5, with TRBD1 matching over 9 bases. The CDR3 spans 14 residues. Trimming at V came to 4 bases and at J to 4 bases, leaving 3 bases not matched to a gene. Germline loops: CDR1 SGHRS, CDR2 YFSETQ. The CDR3 coding sequence is TGCGCCAGCAGCCTGACAGGGGGAAATCAGCCCCAGCATTTT. Amino acid sequence: CASSLTGGNQPQHF.